This TCR beta chain derives from a study of response to subunit inactivated influenza vaccine. Concerning this clonotype itself: Its antigen is unknown.

TCRdb fed the RT-PCR reads into MiXCR, producing one record per CDR3 protein. The top ten hold around 3% of the sample, which has 500,000 to 600,000 distinct CDR3 sequences, approximately 15% seen once. General study findings and limits: Authors proposed each seasonal influenza vaccination draws in few new T cells.

With 4 bases clipped from V and 5 bases from J, the junction kept 22 bases outside the gene matches. The CDR3 contains 18 residues. The V gene's germline CDR1 is DFQATT and CDR2 SNEGSKA (reference sequence). The chain has TRBV20-1 and TRBJ2-5; 7 bases match TRBD2. The sample here was CD4+ T cells sorted from PBMCs, taken roughly 24 months after vaccination. The sequence derives from a man aged 50 to 75 who received an inactivated influenza vaccine. Here the CDR3 reads CSATAFLAGVDMWETQYF. The CDR3 bases are TGCAGTGCTACAGCCTTTCTTGCGGGAGTAGATATGTGGGAGACCCAGTACTTC.